This TCR beta chain emerged from a study of blood T cells in healthy people across ages. This CDR3 has 12 residues. Germline-derived CDR1 and CDR2 are ENHRY and SYGVKD. V shed 4 bases and J shed 7 bases, with 9 bases lying between them. Researchers report isolating at least 7 million PBMCs per sample. A second PCR of about 7 to 11 cycles used a sample-barcoded 5' primer and a J-beta primer mix. Via MiXCR, TCRdb re-called the 5' RACE reads, giving one row per CDR3 protein. The sample has roughly 1,100,000 distinct CDR3 sequences, under 30% seen once. Separately, the same data were catalogued under a study of T cells of mothers and their children. That work contributes: It was through the M1S primer of the second PCR that sample barcodes and 2-4 random nucleotides were added. Unrelated mother-child pairs always had slightly, but never significantly, lower normalized overlap than related pairs.

The V and J genes are TRBV10-3 and TRBJ2-3, with D maybe TRBD2 (6 bases). This TCR derives from a girl between 2 and 10 years old in good health. Sequencing input: blood. CDR3 amino acids: CAISATSNTQYF. The CDR3 DNA reads as TGTGCCATCAGTGCGACTAGTAATACGCAGTATTTT.